This T cell receptor (beta chain) was found in a study of neurological immune-mediated disorders. The CDR3 is made up of 16 amino acids. J gave up 5 bases and V 6 bases, and 8 bases lay outside the gene matches. Germline values: CDR1 MNHEY, CDR2 SVGAGI. Remarks on this clonotype: Its antigen remains unidentified.

TCRdb re-analysed the 5' RACE reads in MiXCR, keeping a single row per CDR3 protein. The table has 9,500 to 12,000 distinct CDR3 sequences, around 21% seen once; the top ten hold approximately 50%. Libraries from sorted cells each used approximately 990,000 CD4+ or CD8+ T cells. Study-wide results and caveats: CDR3 amino acid sequences of expanded clones were not shared across subjects, a result suggesting private repertoires in all groups.

This sequence was found in a woman aged 60-75 years with HTLV-1-associated myelopathy (HAM/TSP). J is TRBJ2-1 and V is TRBV6-5; 12 nucleotides line up with TRBD2. The source material was CD8+ T cells from blood. Written as DNA, the CDR3 is TGTGCCAGCAGGAAAGTACTAGCGGGGGGACACAATGAGCAGTTCTTC. Its protein product is CASRKVLAGGHNEQFF.